Listed below are T cell receptor beta chains from one sample, sequenced in a study of radiotherapy plus CTLA-4 blockade in lung cancer. Method: immunoSEQ multiplex PCR; TCRdb's copy keeps in-frame clones and lacks some. Among more than 95,000 clones, 65% to 85% were seen once, and the ten largest hold 2.8%. Material: peripheral blood, obtained from a patient treated with radiotherapy plus ipilimumab. These receptors came from a human donor with non-small cell lung cancer who had a partial response to radiotherapy plus ipilimumab. Some clones in this sample may be carry-over from other donors' samples. CDR3s include the opening cysteine and the closing phenylalanine or tryptophan. A D gene is named only where the DNA matches it firmly. For some rows the clone size is stated as once, few or many, or as a class when expanded; others skip it.

clone_size d_call j_call v_call cdr3_aa cdr3_nt
- - TRBJ1-5 TRBV19 CASSTSGQQPQHF TGTGCCAGTAGTACCTCAGGGCAGCAGCCCCAGCATTTT
few - TRBJ1-2 TRBV12-2 CASRPPPRTEGYGYTF TGTGCAAGTCGCCCACCGCCACGGACTGAGGGTTATGGCTACACCTTC
- TRBD1 TRBJ2-2 TRBV10-3 CAISDPRQGVTGELFF TGTGCCATCAGTGATCCGAGACAGGGGGTTACCGGGGAGCTGTTTTTT
few - TRBJ1-1 TRBV5-1 CASSLAAGRRLNTEAFF TGCGCCAGCAGCTTGGCCGCAGGGAGGAGGTTGAACACTGAAGCTTTCTTT
few TRBD1 TRBJ1-6 TRBV7-2 CASSLGDRRSPLHF TGTGCCAGCAGCTTAGGGGACAGGCGGTCACCCCTCCACTTT
few - TRBJ1-5 TRBV19 CASSIDLAVRDQPQHF TGTGCCAGTAGTATAGATTTGGCAGTCAGGGATCAGCCCCAGCATTTT
- TRBD1 TRBJ2-1 TRBV5-1 CASRFAVGQSNEQFF TGCGCCAGCAGATTCGCCGTGGGACAGTCCAATGAGCAGTTCTTC
few - TRBJ1-1 TRBV6-6 CASSPRGLEAFF TGTGCCAGCAGTCCGAGAGGCCTTGAAGCTTTCTTT
- TRBD2 TRBJ2-1 TRBV10-3 CAISGTSGGASSSYNEQFF TGTGCCATCAGCGGGACTAGCGGGGGGGCCTCTAGTTCCTACAATGAGCAGTTCTTC
- - TRBJ1-2 TRBV12-2 CASRLGSGQGCGYTF TGTGCAAGTCGCTTAGGCTCGGGACAGGGGTGCGGCTACACCTTC
few - TRBJ2-2 TRBV30 CAWAVVWGGGELFF TGTGCCTGGGCTGTAGTTTGGGGCGGAGGGGAGCTGTTTTTT
- TRBD1 TRBJ1-2 TRBV28 CASSDGTGRKGYTF TGTGCCAGCAGCGACGGGACAGGGAGGAAAGGCTACACCTTC
few TRBD1 TRBJ2-4 TRBV10-3 CAISEGTGGQVGRNIQYF TGTGCCATCAGTGAGGGGACCGGAGGACAGGTTGGTCGAAACATTCAGTACTTC
once TRBD2 TRBJ2-3 TRBV7-9 CASSLSSRASGVTDTQYF TGTGCCAGCAGCTTAAGCTCGAGAGCTAGCGGGGTCACAGATACGCAGTATTTT
- TRBD1 TRBJ2-6 TRBV7-3 CASSLDRGANVLTF TGTGCCAGCAGCTTGGACAGGGGGGCCAACGTCCTGACTTTC
- TRBD1 TRBJ2-3 TRBV7-3 CASSRAGGNTDTQYF TGTGCCAGCAGCCGCGCAGGGGGCAATACAGATACGCAGTATTTT
- - TRBJ2-5 TRBV9 CASSVAPGAGKETQYF TGTGCCAGCAGCGTAGCCCCGGGTGCGGGGAAAGAGACCCAGTACTTC
- - TRBJ1-1 TRBV7-2 CASSLGARGYTEAFF TGTGCCAGCAGCTTAGGGGCGCGGGGATACACTGAAGCTTTCTTT
- TRBD2 TRBJ2-1 TRBV6-6 CASSYGGGGVLDEQFF TGTGCCAGCAGTTACGGGGGCGGGGGGGTTCTGGATGAGCAGTTCTTC
- - TRBJ2-3 TRBV5-8 CASRTRGTDTQYF TGTGCCAGCAGAACGAGGGGCACAGATACGCAGTATTTT
few TRBD1 TRBJ1-1 TRBV4-2 CASSQGRTGLDTEAFF TGTGCCAGCAGCCAAGGGAGGACAGGGCTCGACACTGAAGCTTTCTTT
- TRBD2 TRBJ2-3 TRBV29-1 CSVGLAGGPGTQYF TGCAGCGTTGGGCTAGCGGGAGGGCCCGGTACGCAGTATTTT
- TRBD1 TRBJ2-5 TRBV11-3 CASSFLGQGKGETQYF TGTGCCAGCAGCTTTCTAGGACAGGGCAAGGGGGAGACCCAGTACTTC
- - TRBJ2-5 TRBV6-1 CASSRESRETQYF TGTGCCAGCAGTCGGGAGTCTCGAGAGACCCAGTACTTC
medium-sized - TRBJ1-4 TRBV28 CASSRGQNEKLFF TGTGCCAGCAGCCGAGGACAGAATGAAAAACTGTTTTTT
- TRBD1 TRBJ2-2 TRBV28 CASSLRQGGNTGELFF TGTGCCAGCAGTTTAAGACAGGGGGGGAACACCGGGGAGCTGTTTTTT
- - TRBJ1-1 TRBV9 CASSVVTANTEAFF TGTGCCAGCAGCGTAGTTACAGCGAACACTGAAGCTTTCTTT
few TRBD2 TRBJ2-1 TRBV7-9 CASRLLAGTSSYNEQFF TGTGCCAGCAGACTACTAGCGGGGACGAGCTCCTACAATGAGCAGTTCTTC
- TRBD1 TRBJ1-1 TRBV10-2 CASGRTGSANTEAFF TGCGCCAGCGGACGGACAGGAAGCGCAAACACTGAAGCTTTCTTT
- TRBD2 TRBJ2-3 TRBV29-1 CSVEGYGGGSTDTQYF TGCAGCGTTGAGGGGTACGGCGGGGGGAGCACAGATACGCAGTATTTT
- - TRBJ1-1 TRBV7-8 CASSLVLGQAEAFF TGTGCCAGCAGCTTAGTCTTGGGCCAAGCCGAAGCTTTCTTT
- TRBD1 TRBJ1-2 TRBV19 CASKTGGRDGYTF TGTGCCAGCAAAACAGGGGGCCGTGATGGCTACACCTTC
few - TRBJ1-6 TRBV5-4 CASSLAGVGSPLHF TGTGCCAGCAGCTTGGCTGGAGTAGGATCACCCCTCCACTTT
once - TRBJ1-2 TRBV5-1 CASRQGSDYGYTF TGCGCCAGCAGACAGGGAAGTGACTATGGCTACACCTTC
- TRBD1 TRBJ1-2 TRBV4-1 CASSQGQGGPYGYTF TGCGCCAGCAGCCAAGGACAGGGTGGGCCCTATGGCTACACCTTC
- - TRBJ2-5 TRBV27 CASSPEQGWETQYF TGTGCCAGCAGTCCAGAGCAGGGTTGGGAGACCCAGTACTTC
- - TRBJ2-3 TRBV7-9 CASSLSTSTDTQYF TGTGCCAGCAGCTTGAGCACTAGCACAGATACGCAGTATTTT
- - TRBJ1-1 TRBV7-3 CASSSLANTEAFF TGTGCCAGCAGCTCCCTAGCGAACACTGAAGCTTTCTTT
- - TRBJ2-7 TRBV18 CASSPQGPSIDYEQYF TGTGCCAGCTCACCCCAGGGGCCTAGCATTGACTACGAGCAGTACTTC
- TRBD2 TRBJ2-7 TRBV15 CATREGLAGAYEQYF TGTGCCACCAGAGAGGGACTAGCGGGAGCTTACGAGCAGTACTTC
- - TRBJ2-3 TRBV5-1 CASRAGSDTQYF TGCGCCAGCCGTGCGGGGAGCGATACGCAGTATTTT
- - TRBJ1-1 TRBV4-1 CASSQDSVGLSREAFF TGCGCCAGCAGCCAAGATTCTGTCGGACTGAGCCGAGAAGCTTTCTTT
- TRBD1 TRBJ1-1 TRBV9 CASSVDDRVTTEAFF TGTGCCAGCAGCGTAGACGACAGGGTAACCACTGAAGCTTTCTTT
- - TRBJ1-5 TRBV11-3 CASSLVVAGAGGQPQHF TGTGCCAGCAGCTTAGTTGTCGCGGGCGCGGGTGGCCAGCCCCAGCATTTT
- TRBD1 TRBJ1-1 TRBV5-5 CASSLTGASEAFF TGTGCCAGCAGCTTGACAGGGGCCTCTGAAGCTTTCTTT
- TRBD1 TRBJ2-1 TRBV7-7 CASSLGQGVNEQFF TGTGCCAGCAGCTTAGGACAGGGTGTGAATGAGCAGTTCTTC
- - TRBJ2-4 TRBV29-1 CSVGSNQNIQYF TGCAGCGTTGGTAGTAACCAAAACATTCAGTACTTC
- TRBD1 TRBJ1-5 TRBV7-6 CASSPETGGSNQPQHF TGTGCCAGCAGCCCCGAGACAGGGGGCAGCAATCAGCCCCAGCATTTT
- - TRBJ2-1 TRBV5-4 CASRPGPLGPAYNEQFF TGTGCCAGCAGACCCGGACCCTTGGGGCCAGCCTACAATGAGCAGTTCTTC
- - TRBJ2-7 TRBV29-1 CSVDPGQGYEQYF TGCAGCGTTGATCCCGGGCAGGGCTACGAGCAGTACTTC